This TCR beta chain stems from a study of CD8 T cells in ankylosing spondylitis. The CDR3 has 15 residues. CDR1 and CDR2 from the germline V gene are DFQATT and SNEGSKA (reference sequence). With 6 bases clipped from V and 4 bases from J, the junction kept 13 bases outside the gene matches. This clonotype was seen repeatedly, ten times or more. TCRdb passed the 5' RACE reads through MiXCR, listing each CDR3 protein once. This sample has 250,000 to 400,000 distinct CDR3 sequences; approximately 10% occur once, and the top ten carry about a tenth. The TCR sequence derives from a female donor with ankylosing spondylitis or in good health (not recorded which). The sample taken for sequencing was blood, either unsorted or a sorted T cell fraction (not recorded which). The V and J genes are TRBV20-1 and TRBJ2-7, with TRBD2 matching over 9 bases. The CDR3 DNA sequence: TGCAGTGCAACAAGGGGGCTAGCGGGGAGATACGAGCAGTACTTC. As protein: CSATRGLAGRYEQYF.